This TCR beta chain was identified in a study of T cells expressing NK-cell markers. The study's findings and limits: Also leading the CD3+CD56-NKG2C+ fraction in a handful of donors were these clonotypes. Expanded NKG2C+ T cell clones had unclear HCMV specificity. Among CD8+ T cells from more than five donors, dominant NKG2C+ clonotypes accounted for about 1.0-7.0%.

Looked up from germline, CDR1 is LGHNA and CDR2 is YNFKEQ. The CDR3 contains 14 residues. Comment on this clonotype: The antigen is undetermined.

Synthesis of TCR beta cDNA relied on 5'RACE template switching carrying UMIs. Using the 5' RACE reads, TCRdb records one entry per CDR3 protein without DNA. Reported are roughly 350,000 distinct CDR3 sequences; the ten largest clones contain roughly 5.2%. V and J are TRBV4-2 and TRBJ2-5. Material for sequencing was blood T cells: a sorted CD56 or NKG2C T cell subset, CD4+ or CD8+ T cells, or bulk PBMC T cells (not recorded which). This clonotype originated in a man aged 18 to 69 in good health. The CDR3 region is CASSQDPQGETQYF.